This T cell receptor (beta chain) was retrieved from a study of T cells in Graves' hyperthyroidism and ophthalmopathy. The source material, RNA transcripts, was used to amplify TCR beta CDR3 regions. HTBI primers were the set used in a first-round RT-PCR of the TCR CDR3. MiXCR, run by TCRdb on the multiplex PCR reads, gives a single entry per CDR3 protein. The sample includes about 480,000 distinct CDR3 sequences, approximately 25% seen only once; the top ten take about 10%. This clonotype has more than one count but fewer than ten. Material for sequencing was blood. This clonotype originated in a woman aged 30 to 39 with Graves' ophthalmopathy.

The CDR3 sequence: CASSEALSVTTEAFF. In nucleotides, the CDR3 is TGTGCCAGCAGTGAAGCTCTTTCGGTTACAACTGAAGCTTTCTTT. The rearrangement uses TRBV6-1 and TRBJ1-1; no clear D. Germline lookup yields CDR1 MNHNS and CDR2 SASEGT. The germline V and J ends were trimmed by 0 bases and 5 bases, with 13 bases remaining between them. CDR3 size: 15 residues.